The clone carrying this T cell receptor beta chain was detected ten times or more. The antigen is not known. The source of the sample is a study of CD8 T cells in ankylosing spondylitis. Regarding the study as a whole: Earlier reports found some motif variants in synovial fluid and blood in reactive arthritis. Relatively scarce in peripheral blood, disease-linked clones were CD8+.

Quantitative 5'-RACE was performed with molecular barcodes, and it yielded the TCR beta libraries. TCRdb ran MiXCR on the 5' RACE reads and lists one entry per CDR3 protein. The table includes 200,000 to 300,000 distinct CDR3 sequences, over 8.5% detected once. Input material: blood, either unsorted or a sorted T cell fraction (not recorded which). The clonotype was recovered from a male donor with ankylosing spondylitis or in good health (not recorded which).

The CDR3 DNA is TGTGCCAGCAGCGACCGCAGATCCTACTACGAGCAGTACTTC. Its protein is CASSDRRSYYEQYF. The chain is built from TRBV6-1 and TRBJ2-7; D remains ambiguous. The germline V gene encodes CDR1 MNHNS and CDR2 SASEGT. The CDR3 length is 14 residues. V was cut by 6 bases and J by 3 bases, with 15 bases left in between.